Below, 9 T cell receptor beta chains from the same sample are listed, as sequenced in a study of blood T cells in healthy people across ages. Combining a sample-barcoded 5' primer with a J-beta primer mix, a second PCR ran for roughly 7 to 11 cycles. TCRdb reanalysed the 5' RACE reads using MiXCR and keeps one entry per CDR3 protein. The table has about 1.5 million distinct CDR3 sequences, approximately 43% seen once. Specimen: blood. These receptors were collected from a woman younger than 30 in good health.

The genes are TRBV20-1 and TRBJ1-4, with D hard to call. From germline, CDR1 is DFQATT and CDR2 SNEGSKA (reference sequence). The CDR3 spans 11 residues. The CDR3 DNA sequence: TGCAGAGCAAGGGTTCGGGAAAAACTGTTTTTT. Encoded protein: CRARVREKLFF.

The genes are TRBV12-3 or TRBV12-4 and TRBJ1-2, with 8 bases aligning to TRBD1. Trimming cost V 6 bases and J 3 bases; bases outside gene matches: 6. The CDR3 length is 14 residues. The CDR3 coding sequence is TGTGCCAGCAGGCCGACAGGGGAGGACTATGGCTACACCTTC. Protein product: CASRPTGEDYGYTF.

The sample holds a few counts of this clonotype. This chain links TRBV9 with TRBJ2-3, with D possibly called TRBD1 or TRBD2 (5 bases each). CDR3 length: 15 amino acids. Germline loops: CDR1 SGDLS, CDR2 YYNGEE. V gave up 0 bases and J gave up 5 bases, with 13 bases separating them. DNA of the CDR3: TGTGCCAGCAGCGTAGGGGGGAGCCTGGTAGATACGCAGTATTTT. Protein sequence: CASSVGGSLVDTQYF. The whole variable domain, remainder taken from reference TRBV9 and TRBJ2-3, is DSGVTQTPKHLITATGQRVTLRCSPRSGDLSVYWYQQSLDQGLQFLIQYYNGEERAKGNILERFSAQQFPDLHSELNLSSLELGDSALYFCASSVGGSLVDTQYFGPGTRLTVL.

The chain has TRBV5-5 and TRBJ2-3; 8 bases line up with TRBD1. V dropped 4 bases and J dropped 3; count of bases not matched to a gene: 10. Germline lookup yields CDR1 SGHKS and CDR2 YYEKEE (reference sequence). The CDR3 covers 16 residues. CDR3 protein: CASSRGDRFQTDTQYF. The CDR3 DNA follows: TGTGCCAGCAGCAGGGGGGACAGGTTCCAAACAGATACGCAGTATTTT.

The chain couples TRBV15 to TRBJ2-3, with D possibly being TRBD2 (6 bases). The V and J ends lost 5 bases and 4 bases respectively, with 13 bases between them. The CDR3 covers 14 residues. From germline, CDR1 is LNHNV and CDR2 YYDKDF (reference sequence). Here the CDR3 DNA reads TGTGCCACCAGCTTAGCGGTCGGGGCAGATACGCAGTATTTT. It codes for CATSLAVGADTQYF.

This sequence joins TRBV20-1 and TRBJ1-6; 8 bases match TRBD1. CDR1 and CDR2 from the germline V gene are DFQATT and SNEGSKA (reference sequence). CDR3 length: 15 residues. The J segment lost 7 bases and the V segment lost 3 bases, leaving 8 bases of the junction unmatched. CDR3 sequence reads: CSARTRTGSNSPLHF. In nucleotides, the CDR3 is TGCAGTGCTAGGACCCGGACAGGGTCGAATTCACCCCTCCACTTT.

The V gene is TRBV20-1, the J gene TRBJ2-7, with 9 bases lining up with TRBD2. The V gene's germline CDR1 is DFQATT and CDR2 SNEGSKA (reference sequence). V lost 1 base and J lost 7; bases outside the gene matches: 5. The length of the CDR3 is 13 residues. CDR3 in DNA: TGCAGTGCTAGAGGGGGACTAGCACATGAGCAGTACTTC. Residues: CSARGGLAHEQYF.

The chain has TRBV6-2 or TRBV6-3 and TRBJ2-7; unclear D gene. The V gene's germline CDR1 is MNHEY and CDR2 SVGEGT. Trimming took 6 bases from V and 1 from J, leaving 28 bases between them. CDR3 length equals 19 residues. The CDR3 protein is CASSHRVGLSEFGSYEQYF. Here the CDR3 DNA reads TGTGCCAGCAGCCACCGGGTTGGGCTGTCCGAATTTGGTTCCTACGAGCAGTACTTC.

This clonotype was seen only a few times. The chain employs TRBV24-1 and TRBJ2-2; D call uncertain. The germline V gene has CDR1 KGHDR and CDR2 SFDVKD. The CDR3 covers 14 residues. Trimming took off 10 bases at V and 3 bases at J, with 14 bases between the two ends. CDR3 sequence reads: CATSDSFDTGELFF. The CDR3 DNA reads TGTGCCACTTCCGATAGCTTTGACACCGGGGAGCTGTTTTTT.